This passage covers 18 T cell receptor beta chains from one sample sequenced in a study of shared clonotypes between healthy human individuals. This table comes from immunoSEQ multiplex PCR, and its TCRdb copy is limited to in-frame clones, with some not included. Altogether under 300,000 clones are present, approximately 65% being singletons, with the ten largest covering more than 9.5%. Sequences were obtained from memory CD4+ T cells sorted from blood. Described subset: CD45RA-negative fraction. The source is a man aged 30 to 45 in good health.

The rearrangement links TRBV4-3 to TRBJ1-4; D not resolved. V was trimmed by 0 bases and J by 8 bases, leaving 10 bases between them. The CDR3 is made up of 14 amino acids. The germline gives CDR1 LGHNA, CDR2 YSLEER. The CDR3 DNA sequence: TGCGCCAGCAGCCAAGATGTATACGCGGAAAAACTGTTTTTT. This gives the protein CASSQDVYAEKLFF.

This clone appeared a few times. DNA of the CDR3: TGTGCCAGCAGCTTAGCCGGACTAGCGTCCGAGCAGTACTTC. Protein sequence: CASSLAGLASEQYF. The chain employs TRBV7-2 and TRBJ2-7, with TRBD2 matching 9 bases. Trimming at V came to 0 bases and at J to 6 bases, leaving 3 bases not matched to a gene. This CDR3 is 14 amino acids long. In germline, CDR1 is SGHTA, CDR2 FQGNSA.

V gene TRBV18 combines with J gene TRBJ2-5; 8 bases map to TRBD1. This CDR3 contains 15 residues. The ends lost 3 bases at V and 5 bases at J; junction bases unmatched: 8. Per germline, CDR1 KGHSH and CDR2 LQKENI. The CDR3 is CASSPDRGKFETQYF. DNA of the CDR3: TGTGCCAGCTCACCCGACAGGGGCAAGTTCGAGACCCAGTACTTC.

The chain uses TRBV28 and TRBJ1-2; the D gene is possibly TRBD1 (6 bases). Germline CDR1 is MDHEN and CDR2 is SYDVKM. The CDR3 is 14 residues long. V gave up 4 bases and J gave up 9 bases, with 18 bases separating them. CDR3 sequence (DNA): TGTGCCAGCAGTTCCGCTGACAGGAGGTTTAGCTACACCTTC. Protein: CASSSADRRFSYTF.

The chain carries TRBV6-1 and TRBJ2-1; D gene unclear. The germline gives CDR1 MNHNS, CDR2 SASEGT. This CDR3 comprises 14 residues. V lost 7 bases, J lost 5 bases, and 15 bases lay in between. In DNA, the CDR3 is TGTGCCAGCATAAGTTTGAGTATCGACAATGAGCAGTTCTTC. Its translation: CASISLSIDNEQFF.

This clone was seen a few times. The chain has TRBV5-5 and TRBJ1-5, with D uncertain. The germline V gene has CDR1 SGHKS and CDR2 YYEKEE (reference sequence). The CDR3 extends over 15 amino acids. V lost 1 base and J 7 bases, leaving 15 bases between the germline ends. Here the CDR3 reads CASSLRPNDGQPQHF. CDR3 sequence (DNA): TGTGCCAGCAGCTTGAGGCCCAATGATGGGCAGCCCCAGCATTTT.

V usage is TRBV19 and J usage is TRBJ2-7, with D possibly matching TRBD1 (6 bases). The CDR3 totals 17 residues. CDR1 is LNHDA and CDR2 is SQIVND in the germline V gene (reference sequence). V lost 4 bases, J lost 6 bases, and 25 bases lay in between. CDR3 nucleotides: TGTGCCAGTAGTACCAACGATAAGACAGGCCTAAGCGGCGAGCAGTACTTC. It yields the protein CASSTNDKTGLSGEQYF.

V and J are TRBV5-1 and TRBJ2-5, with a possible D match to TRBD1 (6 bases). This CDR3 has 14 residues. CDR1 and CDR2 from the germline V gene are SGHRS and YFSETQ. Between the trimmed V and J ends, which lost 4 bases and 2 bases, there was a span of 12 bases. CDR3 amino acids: CASSLMTGQETQYF. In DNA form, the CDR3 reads TGCGCCAGCAGCCTGATGACAGGACAAGAGACCCAGTACTTC. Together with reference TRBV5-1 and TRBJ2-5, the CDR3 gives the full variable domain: KAGVTQTPRYLIKTRGQQVTLSCSPISGHRSVSWYQQTPGQGLQFLFEYFSETQRNKGNFPGRFSGRQFSNSRSEMNVSTLELGDSALYLCASSLMTGQETQYFGPGTRLLVL.

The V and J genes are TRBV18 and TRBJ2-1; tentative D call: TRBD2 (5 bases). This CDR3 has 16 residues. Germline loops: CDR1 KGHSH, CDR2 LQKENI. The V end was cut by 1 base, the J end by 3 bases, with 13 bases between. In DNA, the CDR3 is TGTGCCAGCTCACCACGCAGCGGCTCTGGCTACAATGAGCAGTTCTTC. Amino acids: CASSPRSGSGYNEQFF.

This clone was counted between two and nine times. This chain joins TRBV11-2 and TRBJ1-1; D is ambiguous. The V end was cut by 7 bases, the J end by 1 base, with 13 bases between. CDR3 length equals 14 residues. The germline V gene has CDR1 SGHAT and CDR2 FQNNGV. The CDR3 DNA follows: TGTGCCAGCATTCCTCTCAGGCCGAACACTGAAGCTTTCTTT. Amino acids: CASIPLRPNTEAFF.

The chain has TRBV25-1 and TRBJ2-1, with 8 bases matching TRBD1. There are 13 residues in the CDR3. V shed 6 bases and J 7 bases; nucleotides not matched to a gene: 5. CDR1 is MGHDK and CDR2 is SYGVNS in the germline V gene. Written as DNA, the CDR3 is TGTGCCAGCAGCCGGACAGGGAGGAATGAGCAGTTCTTC. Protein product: CASSRTGRNEQFF.

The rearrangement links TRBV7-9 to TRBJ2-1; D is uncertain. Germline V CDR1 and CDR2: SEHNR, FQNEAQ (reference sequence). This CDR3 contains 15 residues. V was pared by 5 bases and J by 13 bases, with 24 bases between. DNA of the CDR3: TGTGCCAGCAGCCCTGAATACCCCCTAAAGTCCGACCAGTTCTTC. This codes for CASSPEYPLKSDQFF.

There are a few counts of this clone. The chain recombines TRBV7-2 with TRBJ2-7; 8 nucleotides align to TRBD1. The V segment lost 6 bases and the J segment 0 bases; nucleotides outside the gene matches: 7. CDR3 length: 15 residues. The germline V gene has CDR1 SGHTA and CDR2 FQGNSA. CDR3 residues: CASRSTGQVSYEQYF. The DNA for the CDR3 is TGTGCCAGCAGATCGACGGGACAGGTCTCCTACGAGCAGTACTTC. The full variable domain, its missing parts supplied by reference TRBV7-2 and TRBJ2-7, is GAGVSQSPSNKVTEKGKDVELRCDPISGHTALYWYRQSLGQGLEFLIYFQGNSAPDKSGLPSDRFSAERTGGSVSTLTIQRTQQEDSAVYLCASRSTGQVSYEQYFGPGTRLTVT.

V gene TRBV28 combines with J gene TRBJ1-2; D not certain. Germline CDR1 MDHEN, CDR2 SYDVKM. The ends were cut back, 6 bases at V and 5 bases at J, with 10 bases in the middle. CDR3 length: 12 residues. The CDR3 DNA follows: TGTGCCAGCAGCTTCGCCGGGTATGGCTACACCTTC. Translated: CASSFAGYGYTF.

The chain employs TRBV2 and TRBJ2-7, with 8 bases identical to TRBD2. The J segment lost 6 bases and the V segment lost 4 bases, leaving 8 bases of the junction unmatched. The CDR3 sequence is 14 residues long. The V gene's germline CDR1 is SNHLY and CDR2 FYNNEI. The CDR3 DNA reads TGTGCCAGCAGTGCCGAGCGGGAGAAGTCCGAGCAGTACTTC. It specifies CASSAEREKSEQYF.

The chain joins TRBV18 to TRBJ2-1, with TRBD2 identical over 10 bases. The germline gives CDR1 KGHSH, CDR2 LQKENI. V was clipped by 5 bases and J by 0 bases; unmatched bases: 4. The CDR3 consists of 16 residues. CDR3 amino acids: CASSYRLAGSYNEQFF. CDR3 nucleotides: TGTGCCAGCTCATACCGACTAGCGGGCTCCTACAATGAGCAGTTCTTC.

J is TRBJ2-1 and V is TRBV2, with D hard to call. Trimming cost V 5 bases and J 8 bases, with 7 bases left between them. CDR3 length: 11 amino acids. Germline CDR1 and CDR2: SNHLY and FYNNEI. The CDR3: CASSFLDEQFF. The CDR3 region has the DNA TGTGCCAGCAGTTTCCTCGATGAGCAGTTCTTC.

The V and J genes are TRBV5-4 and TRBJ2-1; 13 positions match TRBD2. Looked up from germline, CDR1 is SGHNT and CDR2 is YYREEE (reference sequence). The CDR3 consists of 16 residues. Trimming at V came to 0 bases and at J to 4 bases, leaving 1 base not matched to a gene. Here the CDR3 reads CASSLVLAGGYNEQFF. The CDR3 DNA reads TGTGCCAGCAGCTTGGTACTAGCGGGAGGGTACAATGAGCAGTTCTTC.